This is a list of T cell receptor beta chains from one sample in a study of blood T cell repertoires in COVID-19. Profiling relied on immunoSEQ multiplex PCR, and the TCRdb table lists in-frame clones only, not all of them. The sample shows 49,000 or so clones, approximately 89% of them seen only once. Sequencing input: peripheral blood. Receptors originate from a man aged 45-65 years with acute or convalescent COVID-19. CDR3s include the opening cysteine and the closing phenylalanine or tryptophan. D genes are given only for firm matches. Size is omitted from some rows. Given values are once, few, many or a class for expanded clones.

j_gene	v_gene	d_gene	len	abundance	CDR3nt	CDR3aa
TRBJ1-5	TRBV2	.	11	.	TGTGCCAGCAGTGTGGGACACAGAAGGCATTTT	CASSVGHRRHF
TRBJ2-3	TRBV7-9	.	11	.	TGTGCCAGCAGCCTCCGCGGTGAGCAGTATTTT	CASSLRGEQYF
TRBJ1-1	TRBV6-1	TRBD1	16	.	TGTGCCAGCAGTGCAGGACAGGGAGGAGGGAACACTGAAGCTTTCTTT	CASSAGQGGGNTEAFF
TRBJ2-3	TRBV2	TRBD1	14	.	TGTGCCAGAGGACAGGGGATCGGCACAGATACGCAGTATTTT	CARGQGIGTDTQYF
TRBJ1-4	TRBV5-1	.	15	few	TGCGCCAGCAGCTTGGCGGCAGGGACTAATGAAAAACTGTTTTTT	CASSLAAGTNEKLFF
TRBJ1-4	TRBV11-3	.	16	.	TGTGCCAGCAGCTTAGACCCGCGACACCTTAATGAAAAACTGTTTTTT	CASSLDPRHLNEKLFF
TRBJ2-7	TRBV4-1	.	14	once	TGCGCCAGCAGCCAAGATCTGACAGGCGTCGAGCAGTACTTC	CASSQDLTGVEQYF
TRBJ1-2	TRBV6-6	.	16	.	TGTGCCAGCAAGGGCAACGGACAGACAAGGGACTATGGCTACACCTTC	CASKGNGQTRDYGYTF
TRBJ1-5	TRBV6-2/TRBV6-3	TRBD1	17	.	TGTGCCAGCAGTTATACCCGGACAGGGGTTCGGAATCAGCCCCAGCATTTT	CASSYTRTGVRNQPQHF
TRBJ1-2	TRBV29-1	.	15	.	TGCAGCGTTGCTACCTCCCCGGACAGATTCTATGGCTACACCTTC	CSVATSPDRFYGYTF
TRBJ2-1	TRBV7-2	.	13	.	TGTGCCAGCAGCTTGGAACAGATCGGTGAGCAGTTCTTC	CASSLEQIGEQFF
TRBJ1-3	TRBV2	.	15	.	TGTGCCAGCAGCCCGGTTGCGAACTCTGGAAACACCATATATTTT	CASSPVANSGNTIYF
TRBJ1-4	TRBV7-2	.	14	.	TGTGCCAGCAGCCCTACAAGGACAAATGAAAAACTGTTTTTT	CASSPTRTNEKLFF